Below are 3 T cell receptor beta chains sequenced from a single sample in a study of blood T cell repertoires in COVID-19. TCRdb's table, derived via immunoSEQ multiplex PCR, lists solely in-frame clones and lacks some. The table lists about 270,000 clones, 75% to 90% of them singletons, with approximately 4% in the top ten. Sequenced input: PBMCs or T cells enriched from blood (not recorded which). The receptors come from a woman aged 25 to 39 with acute COVID-19.

The rearrangement links TRBV11-3 to TRBJ2-2, with TRBD2 identical over 11 bases. With 3 bases clipped from V and 8 bases from J, the junction kept 5 bases outside the gene matches. The CDR3 has 15 residues. Germline V lookup: CDR1 SGHNT, CDR2 YENEEA. Here the CDR3 reads CASSLALAGGGELFF. In nucleotides, the CDR3 is TGTGCCAGCAGCTTGGCTCTAGCGGGAGGAGGGGAGCTGTTTTTT.

The chain is built from TRBV28 and TRBJ1-4; 7 nucleotides agree with TRBD1. The germline V gene has CDR1 MDHEN and CDR2 SYDVKM. There are 14 residues in the CDR3. V trimming: 10 bases; J trimming: 3 bases; junction bases outside the gene matches: 8. The CDR3 DNA reads as TGTGCCACGCAGGGGGGCACGGCTAATGAAAAACTGTTTTTT. Encoded protein: CATQGGTANEKLFF. The whole variable domain, filled in from reference TRBV28 and TRBJ1-4, reads DVKVTQSSRYLVKRTGEKVFLECVQDMDHENMFWYRQDPGLGLRLIYFSYDVKMKEKGDIPEGYSVSREKKERFSLILESASTNQTSMYLCATQGGTANEKLFFGSGTQLSVL.

The chain joins TRBV9 to TRBJ1-4; a weak D match, TRBD1 (5 bases). V was trimmed by 2 bases and J by 1 base, leaving 6 bases between them. CDR1 and CDR2 (germline): SGDLS, YYNGEE. CDR3 length: 14 residues. CDR3 protein: CASSVDRTNEKLFF. CDR3 nucleotide sequence: TGTGCCAGCAGCGTCGACAGAACTAATGAAAAACTGTTTTTT. Using reference TRBV9 and TRBJ1-4 for the parts outside the CDR3, the full variable domain is DSGVTQTPKHLITATGQRVTLRCSPRSGDLSVYWYQQSLDQGLQFLIQYYNGEERAKGNILERFSAQQFPDLHSELNLSSLELGDSALYFCASSVDRTNEKLFFGSGTQLSVL.